This TCR beta chain was recorded in a study of cytomegalovirus exposure and HLA in healthy donors. Researchers ran the PCR with 60 Vbeta and 13 Jbeta primers. Here immunoSEQ multiplex PCR was the method, and the copy in TCRdb shows in-frame clones only, minus some. The sample includes roughly 100,000 clones, about four fifths of them seen just once. With V trimmed by 1 base and J by 4 bases, 13 bases remained unmatched. The CDR3 length is 19 residues. Per germline, CDR1 LNHNV and CDR2 YYDKDF (reference sequence). As concerns this clone: Its target is not known.

Study-wide points: Presence/absence analyses took donor sequencing depth as roughly uniform.

The rearrangement links TRBV15 to TRBJ2-1, with 10 bases fitting TRBD2. Sequencing input: PBMCs. The TCR sequence derives from a man aged 50 to 60 in good health and CMV-seronegative. CDR3: CATSRGRTSGGASYNEQFF. The CDR3 DNA reads as TGTGCCACCAGCAGAGGTCGTACGAGCGGGGGGGCCTCATACAATGAGCAGTTCTTC.